The next 10 T cell receptor beta chains were all read from a single sample in a study of blood T cells in healthy people across ages. Primed by a sample-barcoded 5' primer and a J-beta primer mix, a second PCR proceeded for about 7 to 11 cycles. TCRdb reprocessed the 5' RACE reads via MiXCR and lists one record per CDR3 protein. The sample has some 780,000 distinct CDR3 sequences, more than 50% seen once. Source material: blood. The source is a man in his forties in good health.

The J gene is TRBJ2-6, the V gene TRBV12-3 or TRBV12-4; 7 bases line up with TRBD2. There are 20 residues in the CDR3. Losses at the gene ends were 7 bases for V and 0 bases for J; bases not matched to a gene: 18. The CDR3 is CASTPYLRLLADSGANVLTF. The CDR3 DNA reads TGTGCCAGCACCCCTTATCTTAGGTTGCTAGCGGACTCTGGGGCCAACGTCCTGACTTTC.

The V gene is TRBV6-2 or TRBV6-3, the J gene TRBJ2-7; D perhaps matches TRBD2 (5 bases). Germline loops: CDR1 MNHEY, CDR2 SVGEGT. V was pared by 8 bases and J by 6 bases, with 17 bases between. This CDR3 has 13 residues. The CDR3 DNA reads as TGTGCCAGCCATAGCATCGGTGGAGGCGAGCAGTACTTC. This gives the protein CASHSIGGGEQYF.

The V call is TRBV28, the J call TRBJ2-5, with a possible D match to TRBD2 (7 bases). The ends were cut back, 2 bases at V and 1 base at J, with 11 bases in the middle. The germline V gene has CDR1 MDHEN and CDR2 SYDVKM. The CDR3 consists of 15 residues. In DNA, the CDR3 is TGTGCCAGCAGTTTAAGGGGGGGCTCCCAAGAGACCCAGTACTTC. This gives the protein CASSLRGGSQETQYF. The full variable domain, its missing parts supplied by reference TRBV28 and TRBJ2-5, is DVKVTQSSRYLVKRTGEKVFLECVQDMDHENMFWYRQDPGLGLRLIYFSYDVKMKEKGDIPEGYSVSREKKERFSLILESASTNQTSMYLCASSLRGGSQETQYFGPGTRLLVL.

In DNA form, the CDR3 reads TGCGCCAGCAGCTTGGCCGGGACAGAGAACACTGAAGCTTTCTTT. Encoded protein: CASSLAGTENTEAFF. The chain employs TRBV5-1 and TRBJ1-1, with TRBD1 matching over 7 bases. J gave up 1 base and V 0 bases, and 3 bases lay outside the gene matches. CDR3 length equals 15 residues. Germline CDR1 is SGHRS and CDR2 is YFSETQ. Full variable domain (rest looked up from reference TRBV5-1 and TRBJ1-1): KAGVTQTPRYLIKTRGQQVTLSCSPISGHRSVSWYQQTPGQGLQFLFEYFSETQRNKGNFPGRFSGRQFSNSRSEMNVSTLELGDSALYLCASSLAGTENTEAFFGQGTRLTVV.

This clonotype was detected only a few times. The V gene is TRBV29-1, the J gene TRBJ2-3; TRBD1 matches at 11 bases. Germline trimming cut 2 bases from V and 5 bases from J; bases unmatched to any gene: 6. CDR3 length equals 15 residues. Germline V gene sequence: CDR1 SQVTM, CDR2 ANQGSEA. CDR3 DNA: TGCAGCGTTGAACAAGGACAGGGGGCGGTAGATACGCAGTATTTT. The encoded protein is CSVEQGQGAVDTQYF.

This clonotype was observed once. This chain uses TRBV7-9 with TRBJ2-1, with 7 bases identical to TRBD1. This CDR3 spans 18 amino acids. CDR1 SEHNR and CDR2 FQNEAQ come from the germline V gene (reference sequence). V shed 2 bases and J 4 bases; nucleotides not matched to a gene: 14. The CDR3 DNA reads as TGTGCCAGCAGCTTAATAGGGGGCGAGGTTTCTGTATACAATGAGCAGTTCTTC. Translation: CASSLIGGEVSVYNEQFF.

The CDR3 sequence is CASSVGTGPYGYTF. CDR3 sequence (DNA): TGCGCCAGCAGCGTTGGGACAGGTCCCTATGGCTACACCTTC. This sequence joins TRBV5-1 and TRBJ1-2, with TRBD1 identical over 8 bases. The CDR3 is made up of 14 amino acids. Germline V gene lookup returns CDR1 SGHRS and CDR2 YFSETQ. Germline trimming cut 4 bases from V and 4 bases from J; bases unmatched to any gene: 6.

The chain is built from TRBV6-2 or TRBV6-3 and TRBJ2-7; TRBD1 matches 8 bases. The CDR3 covers 15 residues. The V gene's germline CDR1 is MNHEY and CDR2 SVGEGT. V lost 4 bases to trimming and J lost 7 bases; unmatched junction nucleotides: 12. The CDR3 nucleotides are TGTGCCAGCAGTTTTGGACAGGGATGGGCCGAGGAGCAGTACTTC. This gives the protein CASSFGQGWAEEQYF.

In the case of this clonotype: The junction differs from germline at one of its ends, possibly a read error. This chain uses TRBV9 with TRBJ2-7; 10 bases match TRBD2. CDR3 length: 14 amino acids. Germline V gives CDR1 SGDLS, CDR2 YYNGEE. DNA of the CDR3: TGTGCCAGCAGCGCTAGCGGGAGCACCTACGAGCGGTACTTC. Its translation is CASSASGSTYERYF.

The rearrangement joins TRBV7-2 to TRBJ1-2; D possibly corresponds to TRBD1 (5 bases). This CDR3 region has 15 residues. Per the germline V gene, CDR1 is SGHTA and CDR2 is FQGNSA. V was shortened by 3 bases and J by 3 bases, with 14 bases between the two germline ends. For the CDR3, the DNA is TGTGCCAGCAGCTTCAAGTGGGGGAAGGACTATGGCTACACCTTC. Amino acids: CASSFKWGKDYGYTF.